This T cell receptor (beta chain) is from a study of CD8 T cells in ankylosing spondylitis. Points from the study as a whole: Significant enrichment of disease-linked clones was reportedly seen in matched ankylosing spondylitis synovial fluid. Seemingly distinctive of ankylosing spondylitis blood was a TCR beta motif formed by eight highly homologous variants.

Points on this clonotype: Its antigen is not known.

Making the TCR beta libraries involved quantitative 5'-RACE with molecular barcodes. From the 5' RACE reads, TCRdb called clonotypes with MiXCR, one entry per CDR3 protein. The sample carries 450,000 or so distinct CDR3 sequences, roughly a quarter recorded once. CDR3 size: 16 residues. CDR1 is DFQATT, CDR2 SNEGSKA, per germline (reference sequence). J gave up 4 bases and V 3 bases, and 12 bases lay outside the gene matches. What was sequenced was blood, either unsorted or a sorted T cell fraction (not recorded which). This sequence originates from a male donor with ankylosing spondylitis. The gene calls are TRBV20-1 and TRBJ2-1; the match to TRBD2 covers 7 bases. CDR3 sequence: CSASPPPGTTYNEQFF. CDR3 coding DNA: TGCAGTGCTAGTCCCCCACCCGGGACTACATACAATGAGCAGTTCTTC.